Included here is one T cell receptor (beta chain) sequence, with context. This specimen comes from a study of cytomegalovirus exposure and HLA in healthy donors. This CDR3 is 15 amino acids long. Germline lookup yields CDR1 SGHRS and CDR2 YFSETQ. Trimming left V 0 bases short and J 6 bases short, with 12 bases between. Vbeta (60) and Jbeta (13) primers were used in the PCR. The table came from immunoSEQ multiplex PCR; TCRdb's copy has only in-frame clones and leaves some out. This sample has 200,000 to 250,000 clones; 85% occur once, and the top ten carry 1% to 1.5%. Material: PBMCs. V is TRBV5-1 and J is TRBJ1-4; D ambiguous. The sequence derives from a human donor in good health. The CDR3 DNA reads TGCGCCAGCAGCTTGGGTCCCCTGGGAGATGAAAAACTGTTTTTT. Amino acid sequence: CASSLGPLGDEKLFF.